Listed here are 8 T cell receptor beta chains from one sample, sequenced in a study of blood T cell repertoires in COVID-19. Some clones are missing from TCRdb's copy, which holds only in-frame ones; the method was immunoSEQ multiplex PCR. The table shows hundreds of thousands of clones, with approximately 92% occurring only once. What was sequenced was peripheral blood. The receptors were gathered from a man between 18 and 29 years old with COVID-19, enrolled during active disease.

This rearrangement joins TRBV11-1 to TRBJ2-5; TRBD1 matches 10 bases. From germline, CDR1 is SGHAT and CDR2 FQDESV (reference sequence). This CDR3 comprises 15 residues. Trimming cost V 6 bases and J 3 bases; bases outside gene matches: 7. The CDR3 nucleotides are TGTGCCAGCAGGCGGGACAGGGGATTAAAAGAGACCCAGTACTTC. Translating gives CASRRDRGLKETQYF.

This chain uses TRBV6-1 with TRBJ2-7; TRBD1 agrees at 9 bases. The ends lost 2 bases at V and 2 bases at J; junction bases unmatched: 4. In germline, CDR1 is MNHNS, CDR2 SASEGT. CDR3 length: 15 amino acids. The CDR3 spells CASSESGTGPYEQYF. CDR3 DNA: TGTGCCAGCAGTGAATCCGGGACAGGGCCCTACGAGCAGTACTTC.

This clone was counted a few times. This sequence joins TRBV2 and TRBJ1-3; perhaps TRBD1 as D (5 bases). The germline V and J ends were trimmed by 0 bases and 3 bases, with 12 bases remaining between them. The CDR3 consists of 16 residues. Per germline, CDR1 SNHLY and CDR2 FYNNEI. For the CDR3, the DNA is TGTGCCAGCAGTGAAGCCCGCGGGGGGAGTGGAAACACCATATATTTT. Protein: CASSEARGGSGNTIYF.

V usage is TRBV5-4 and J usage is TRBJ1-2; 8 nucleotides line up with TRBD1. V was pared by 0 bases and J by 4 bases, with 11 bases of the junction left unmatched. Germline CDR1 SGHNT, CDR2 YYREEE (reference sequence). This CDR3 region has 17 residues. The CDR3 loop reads CASSLVGQDVVGYGYTF. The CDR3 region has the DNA TGTGCCAGCAGCTTGGTGGGACAGGATGTGGTGGGCTATGGCTACACCTTC. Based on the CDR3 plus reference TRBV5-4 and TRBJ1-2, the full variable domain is ETGVTQSPTHLIKTRGQQVTLRCSSQSGHNTVSWYQQALGQGPQFIFQYYREEENGRGNFPPRFSGLQFPNYSSELNVNALELDDSALYLCASSLVGQDVVGYGYTFGSGTRLTVV.

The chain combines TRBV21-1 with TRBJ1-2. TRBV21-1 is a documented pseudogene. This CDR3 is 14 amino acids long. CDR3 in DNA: TGTGCCAGCAGCAAAAATCGGGATGGTTATGGCTACACCTTC. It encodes CASSKNRDGYGYTF.

The CDR3 protein is CASSPLRQTPIAKNIQYF. The CDR3 DNA is TGTGCCAGCAGTCCCCTTCGACAGACCCCCATAGCCAAAAACATTCAGTACTTC. The chain carries TRBV6-6 and TRBJ2-4; possible D gene TRBD1, 5 bases. V was cut by 5 bases and J by 0 bases, with 20 bases left in between. CDR3 length: 18 residues. CDR1 is MNHNY, CDR2 SVGAGI, per germline (reference sequence).

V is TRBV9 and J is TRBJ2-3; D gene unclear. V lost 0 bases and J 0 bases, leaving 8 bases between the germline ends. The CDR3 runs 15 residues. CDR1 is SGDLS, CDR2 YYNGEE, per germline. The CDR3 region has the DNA TGTGCCAGCAGCGTAGACCCAACTAGCACAGATACGCAGTATTTT. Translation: CASSVDPTSTDTQYF.

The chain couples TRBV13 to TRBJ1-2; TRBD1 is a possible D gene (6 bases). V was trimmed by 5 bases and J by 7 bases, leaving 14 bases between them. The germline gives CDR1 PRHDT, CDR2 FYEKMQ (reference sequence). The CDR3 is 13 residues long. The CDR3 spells CASSHWTVGGYTF. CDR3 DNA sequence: TGTGCCAGCAGCCACTGGACAGTCGGTGGCTACACCTTC.